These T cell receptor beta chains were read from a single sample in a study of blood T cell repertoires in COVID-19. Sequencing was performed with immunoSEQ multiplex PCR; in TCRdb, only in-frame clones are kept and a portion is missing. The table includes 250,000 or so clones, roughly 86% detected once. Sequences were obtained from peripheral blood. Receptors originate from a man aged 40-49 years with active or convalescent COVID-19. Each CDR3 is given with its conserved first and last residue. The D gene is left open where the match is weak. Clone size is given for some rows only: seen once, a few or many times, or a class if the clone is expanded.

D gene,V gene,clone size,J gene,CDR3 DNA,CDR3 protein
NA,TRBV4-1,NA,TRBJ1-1,TGCGCCAGCAGCCAAGTCACCTTATCTGTCGGGAACACTGAAGCTTTCTTT,CASSQVTLSVGNTEAFF
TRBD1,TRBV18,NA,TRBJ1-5,TGTGCCAGCTCACAGGGGACAGGGGAGGGTCAGCCCCAGCATTTT,CASSQGTGEGQPQHF
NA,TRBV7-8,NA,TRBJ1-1,TGTGCCAGCAGCCTTCAACCGGGGACACCGGAGTGGGACACTGAAGCTTTCTTT,CASSLQPGTPEWDTEAFF
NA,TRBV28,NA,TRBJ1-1,TGTGCCAGCAGCCCGCGGAACACTGAAGCTTTCTTT,CASSPRNTEAFF
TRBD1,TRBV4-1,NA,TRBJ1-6,TGCGCCAGCAGCCCACAGGGGTTTGGAGATTCACCCCTCCACTTT,CASSPQGFGDSPLHF
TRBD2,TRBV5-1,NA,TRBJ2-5,TGCGCCAGCAGCTTAGGCTCCGCTAGCGGGAAAGAGACCCAGTACTTC,CASSLGSASGKETQYF
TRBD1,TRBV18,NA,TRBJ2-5,TGTGCCAGCTCACTAACAGGGGCCGAAGAGACCCAGTACTTC,CASSLTGAEETQYF
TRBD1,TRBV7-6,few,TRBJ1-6,TGTGCCAGCAGCACTAGACAGGGAAGAAATTCACCCCTCCACTTT,CASSTRQGRNSPLHF
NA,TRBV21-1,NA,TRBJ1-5,TGTGCCAGCATTATCGACAGAAGGGGCAATCAGCCCCAGCATTTT,CASIIDRRGNQPQHF
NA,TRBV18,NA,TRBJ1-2,TGTGCCAGCTCACCACAACAACAGGGTTATGGCTACACCTTC,CASSPQQQGYGYTF
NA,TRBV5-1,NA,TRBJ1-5,TGCGCCAGCAGCTTGGCGGGGGAGAGCAATCAGCCCCAGCATTTT,CASSLAGESNQPQHF
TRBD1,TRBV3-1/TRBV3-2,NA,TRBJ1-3,TGTGCCAGCAGTCCCAGGGGGCGCGGAAACACCATATATTTT,CASSPRGRGNTIYF
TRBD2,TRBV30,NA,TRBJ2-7,TGTGCCTGGACCCCGGGGGTAGCGGGAGGGGTCCAGCAGTACTTC,CAWTPGVAGGVQQYF
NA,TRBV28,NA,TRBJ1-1,TGTGCCAGCATATCCGGGGTCGGCGACACTGAAGCTTTCTTT,CASISGVGDTEAFF
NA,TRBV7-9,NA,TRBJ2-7,TGTGCCAGCAGCTCCACTTCAACTCGGAGGACTACCTACGAGCAGTACTTC,CASSSTSTRRTTYEQYF
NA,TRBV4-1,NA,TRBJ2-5,TGCGCCAGCAGCCTGGGGCGGGAACAAGAGACCCAGTACTTC,CASSLGREQETQYF
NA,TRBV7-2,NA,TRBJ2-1,TGTGCCAGCAGCTTTAGAGCCCCGAGCTCCTACAATGAGCAGTTCTTC,CASSFRAPSSYNEQFF
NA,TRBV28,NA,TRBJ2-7,TGTGCCAGCGGGGGCCACTACGAGCAGTACTTC,CASGGHYEQYF
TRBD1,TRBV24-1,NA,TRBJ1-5,TGTGCCACCAGTGATTCTGGGACAGGGGCCCCTCAGCCCCAGCATTTT,CATSDSGTGAPQPQHF
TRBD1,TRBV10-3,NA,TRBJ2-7,TGTGCCATCAGTGAGTCGGGGACAGGGGGTGGCGAGCAGTACTTC,CAISESGTGGGEQYF
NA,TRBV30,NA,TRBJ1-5,TGTGCCTGGAGTGGGGAGGGTCAGCCCCAGCATTTT,CAWSGEGQPQHF